Shown below are 17 T cell receptor beta chains from a single sample sequenced in a study of sequential checkpoint blockade in melanoma. Indicated treatment: randomized to nivolumab then ipilimumab (arm A) or the reverse (arm B). Clones were read by immunoSEQ multiplex PCR, and TCRdb kept only the in-frame ones, dropping some. The table includes 5,000 to 7,500 clones, about 21% detected once. The sequences come from tumor tissue (inferred from file names), collected from a patient given nivolumab and ipilimumab in sequence. Receptors originate from a human donor with melanoma.

This clone was found a few times. The chain couples TRBV28 to TRBJ2-5; a weak D match, TRBD2 (6 bases). This CDR3 contains 15 residues. V was clipped by 8 bases and J by 5 bases, with 21 bases between them. Germline V gene data show CDR1 as MDHEN and CDR2 as SYDVKM. CDR3 sequence: CASSLGGALGETQYF. DNA for the CDR3: TGTGCCAGCTCCCTCGGCGGGGCTTTGGGGGAGACCCAGTACTTC.

The sample holds a few counts of this clone. The V call is TRBV11-3, the J call TRBJ2-7, with D possibly being TRBD1 (9 bases). Germline V gene sequence: CDR1 SGHNT, CDR2 YENEEA. The V gene lost 1 base and the J gene lost 5 bases, with 24 bases spanning the gap. This CDR3 is built from 18 residues. CDR3 amino acids: CASSLVAYSGTGRDEQYF. In nucleotides, the CDR3 is TGTGCCAGCAGCTTAGTCGCTTATAGCGGGACAGGGCGGGACGAGCAGTACTTC.

As DNA, the CDR3 is TGTGCCAGCAGCGTAGGATATGCGGGAGGGAGTTCCGAGCAGTACTTC. This translates into CASSVGYAGGSSEQYF. J is TRBJ2-7 and V is TRBV9; 9 nucleotides match TRBD2. V trimming: 0 bases; J trimming: 6 bases; junction bases outside the gene matches: 10. This CDR3 contains 16 residues. CDR1 and CDR2 from the germline V gene are SGDLS and YYNGEE. The full variable domain, completed using reference TRBV9 and TRBJ2-7, is DSGVTQTPKHLITATGQRVTLRCSPRSGDLSVYWYQQSLDQGLQFLIQYYNGEERAKGNILERFSAQQFPDLHSELNLSSLELGDSALYFCASSVGYAGGSSEQYFGPGTRLTVT.

The chain links TRBV19 to TRBJ2-7, with D maybe TRBD2 (5 bases). CDR1 and CDR2 (germline): LNHDA, SQIVND (reference sequence). Trimming stripped 5 bases from V and 2 bases from J, with 16 bases between. This CDR3 comprises 15 residues. DNA of the CDR3: TGTGCCAGTAGTCCTAGCTTAGACGTCACCTACGAGCAGTACTTC. Its translation is CASSPSLDVTYEQYF. The whole variable domain, filled in from reference TRBV19 and TRBJ2-7, reads DGGITQSPKYLFRKEGQNVTLSCEQNLNHDAMYWYRQDPGQGLRLIYYSQIVNDFQKGDIAEGYSVSREKKESFPLTVTSAQKNPTAFYLCASSPSLDVTYEQYFGPGTRLTVT.

The J gene is TRBJ1-1, the V gene TRBV29-1; perhaps TRBD1 as D (5 bases). CDR1 and CDR2 from the germline V gene are SQVTM and ANQGSEA. This CDR3 spans 12 amino acids. The ends were cut back, 5 bases at V and 10 bases at J, with 17 bases in the middle. CDR3 DNA: TGCAGCGTTTTGGGGCCTCGTTCGGCAGCTTTCTTT. Protein: CSVLGPRSAAFF.

This clone was counted a few times. The chain carries TRBV11-3 and TRBJ1-1; 9 nucleotides agree with TRBD1. Germline V lookup: CDR1 SGHNT, CDR2 YENEEA. V lost 5 bases, J lost 1 base, and 17 bases stayed unmatched. The CDR3 is made up of 19 amino acids. CDR3 protein: CASSPWGGQGYRENTEAFF. Written as DNA, the CDR3 is TGTGCCAGCAGCCCATGGGGGGGACAGGGATACCGGGAGAACACTGAAGCTTTCTTT.

The rearrangement links TRBV6-8 to TRBJ1-5; D is perhaps TRBD1 (5 bases). V lost 7 bases, J lost 0 bases, and 13 bases lay in between. The CDR3 contains 15 residues. Germline CDR1 is MNHGY and CDR2 is SAAAGT. CDR3 bases: TGTGCCAGCACCCCAGACAGATTTAGCAATCAGCCCCAGCATTTT. Translation: CASTPDRFSNQPQHF.

J is TRBJ2-1 and V is TRBV6-8; D possibly corresponds to TRBD2 (5 bases). From germline, CDR1 is MNHGY and CDR2 SAAAGT. Trimming stripped 6 bases from V and 6 bases from J, with 12 bases between. CDR3 length equals 13 residues. The CDR3 protein is CASSTTRPNEQFF. CDR3 nucleotides: TGTGCCAGCAGCACCACTAGACCCAATGAGCAGTTCTTC.

This clone was seen a single time. The chain couples TRBV29-1 to TRBJ2-5; perhaps D is TRBD1 or TRBD2 (5 bases each). The V gene's germline CDR1 is SQVTM and CDR2 ANQGSEA. The V and J ends lost 5 bases and 5 bases respectively, with 21 bases between them. The CDR3 is 15 amino acids. The CDR3 reads CSVYPGPRRGETQYF. Here the CDR3 DNA reads TGCAGCGTTTACCCAGGGCCGAGGAGAGGGGAGACCCAGTACTTC.

The chain uses TRBV18 and TRBJ2-2, with D perhaps matching TRBD1 (5 bases). The CDR3 consists of 16 residues. Germline V CDR1 and CDR2: KGHSH, LQKENI. Between the trimmed V and J ends, which lost 0 bases and 4 bases, there was a span of 12 bases. CDR3 amino acids: CASSPPQGMGTGELFF. The CDR3 DNA sequence: TGTGCCAGCTCACCACCGCAGGGAATGGGCACCGGGGAGCTGTTTTTT.

This clone was counted a few times. For the CDR3, the DNA is TGTGCCAGCAGAACGAGCCTTACTAGAGGCTACGAGCAGTACTTC. The encoded protein is CASRTSLTRGYEQYF. V gene TRBV28 combines with J gene TRBJ2-7; a weak D match, TRBD2 (5 bases). The CDR3 runs 15 residues. Per the germline V gene, CDR1 is MDHEN and CDR2 is SYDVKM. V lost 6 bases to trimming and J lost 3 bases, with 18 bases between them.

The chain uses TRBV29-1 and TRBJ2-7, with 10 positions matching TRBD2. Trimming cost V 4 bases and J 4 bases; bases outside gene matches: 7. Germline CDR1 reads SQVTM; CDR2 reads ANQGSEA. The CDR3 runs to 14 residues. CDR3 loop: CSVGGGSGRYEQYF. DNA for the CDR3: TGCAGCGTTGGGGGAGGTAGCGGGAGGTACGAGCAGTACTTC.

A few counts support this clone. This chain joins TRBV6-8 and TRBJ1-2, with a possible D match to TRBD1 (5 bases). The V gene's germline CDR1 is MNHGY and CDR2 SAAAGT. Trimming left V 1 base short and J 8 bases short, with 11 bases between. The CDR3 consists of 13 residues. The CDR3 sequence: CASSYLTGPGYTF. CDR3 coding DNA: TGTGCCAGCAGTTACTTGACGGGGCCCGGCTACACCTTC.

This clone was detected a few times. The gene calls are TRBV6-8 and TRBJ2-3; a possible D gene is TRBD2 (5 bases). This CDR3 contains 15 residues. The V gene lost 5 bases and the J gene lost 1 base, with 13 bases spanning the gap. Per the germline V gene, CDR1 is MNHGY and CDR2 is SAAAGT. The CDR3 DNA reads as TGTGCCAGCAGTCCAGGACTGGTCGGCACAGATACGCAGTATTTT. Protein sequence: CASSPGLVGTDTQYF.

This clone occurred a few times. V and J are TRBV5-1 and TRBJ2-3; TRBD1 matches 7 bases. This CDR3 is built from 14 residues. V dropped 0 bases and J dropped 4; count of bases not matched to a gene: 2. CDR1 and CDR2 from the germline V gene are SGHRS and YFSETQ. The CDR3 nucleotides are TGCGCCAGCAGCTTGGGACAGGGATCAGATACGCAGTATTTT. Protein: CASSLGQGSDTQYF.

V usage is TRBV10-2 and J usage is TRBJ2-5; 8 bases agree with TRBD1. V trimming: 6 bases; J trimming: 5 bases; junction bases outside the gene matches: 11. Germline V gene sequence: CDR1 WSHSY, CDR2 SAAADI. The CDR3 has 15 amino acids. Written as DNA, the CDR3 is TGCGCCAGCAGCCCCAGGGGGCGGCCTTTCGAGACCCAGTACTTC. Translation gives CASSPRGRPFETQYF.

This clone came up many times. The chain uses TRBV16 and TRBJ1-3; D remains ambiguous. V lost 1 base and J lost 0, with 1 base in between. Per the germline V gene, CDR1 is KGHSY and CDR2 is FQNENV. The CDR3 extends over 13 amino acids. The CDR3 DNA sequence: TGTGCCAGCAGCCAATACTCTGGAAACACCATATATTTT. Translation gives CASSQYSGNTIYF.